In this sample, the clone carrying this T cell receptor beta chain turned up a few times. The data originate from a study of human T cells and chemical hapten exposure. Study as a whole: For sensitization, 2% DPC was applied to an approximately 2 cm by approximately 2 cm patch of upper inner arm skin. Diphenylcyclopropenone was administered weekly to the scalp of patients throughout the roughly 25-week study.

The sample's time point: pre-sensitization, week 0. Treatment in this sample: therapeutic diphenylcyclopropenone sensitization with weekly scalp DPC. Phlebotomy was performed prior to application of every patch test. The study drew its donors from alopecia patients who were 18 to 70 years old and suitable for DPC. MiXCR, applied by TCRdb to the RACE reads, yields one record per CDR3 protein. The profile covers 270,000 or so distinct CDR3 sequences, with approximately 7.5% appearing a single time and around 1.2% taken by the ten largest. The source of this sequence is a man aged 18 to 29 with alopecia areata. Some clones in this sample may be carry-over from other donors' samples. The material sequenced was whole blood, taken in connection with sensitization to the hapten diphenylcyclopropenone (DPC).

The CDR3 region is CASSVTGFVETQYF. The CDR3 DNA sequence: TGCGCCAGCAGCGTGACAGGGTTCGTTGAGACCCAGTACTTC. The rearrangement joins TRBV5-1 to TRBJ2-5, with 7 bases identical to TRBD1. V was clipped by 4 bases and J by 5 bases; unmatched bases: 8. The germline gives CDR1 SGHRS, CDR2 YFSETQ. CDR3 size: 14 residues.